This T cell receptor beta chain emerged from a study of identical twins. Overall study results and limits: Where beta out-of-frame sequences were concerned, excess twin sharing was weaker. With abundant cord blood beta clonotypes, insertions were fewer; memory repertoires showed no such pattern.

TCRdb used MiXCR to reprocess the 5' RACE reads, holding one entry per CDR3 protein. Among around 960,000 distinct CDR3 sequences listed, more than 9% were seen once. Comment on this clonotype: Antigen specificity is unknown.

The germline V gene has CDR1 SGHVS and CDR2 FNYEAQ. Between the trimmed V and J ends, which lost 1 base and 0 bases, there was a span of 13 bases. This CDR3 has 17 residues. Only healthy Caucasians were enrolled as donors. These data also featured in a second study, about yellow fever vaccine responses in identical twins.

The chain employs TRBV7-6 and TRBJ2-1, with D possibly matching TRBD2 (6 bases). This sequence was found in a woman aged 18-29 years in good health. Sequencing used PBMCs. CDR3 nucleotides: TGTGCCAGCAGCTTAGTGATAGCGGCAAGCTCCTACAATGAGCAGTTCTTC. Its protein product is CASSLVIAASSYNEQFF.